This TCR beta chain was captured by sequencing in a study of T cell responses to AZD1222 COVID-19 vaccine (dated by TCRdb to about 2021). Concerning the study at large: A total of under 250 trial participants underwent TCR sequencing, of whom under 220 had received two doses of AZD1222 and 26 had received two doses of the MenACWY control vaccine. Trial participants were enrolled by age into subgroups of 18-55, 56-69 and 70-plus years, and around 150, 28 and 57 TCR-sequenced participants, respectively, were included in these subgroups. Here is what the overall study found, with its caveats: Because no day 14 peak-response samples were available, repertoires were characterized only after the peak T cell response. Vaccine-associated CD4 TCRs spanned the whole spike protein, with dominant responses in regions 160-218 and 743-854. Spike-specific TCR breadth and depth rose significantly after two AZD1222 doses compared with day 0 and with MenACWY recipients. Participants were mostly white British, with more females than males. The authors suggested clonal diversity may have been underestimated. Reportedly, almost half of the unique spike-specific TCRs recognized epitopes lying outside the regions that are mutated in the B.1.351 and B.1.1.7 variants. The 56-69-year group was small, and its depth increase did not reach significance, likely because of low power. Only six or seven AZD1222 recipients were SARS-CoV-2 seropositive at baseline, limiting conclusions about previously exposed vaccinees.

Taken from the germline V gene (reference sequence), the CDR1 and CDR2 loops are LGHDT and YNNKEL. Including cysteine and phenylalanine, the CDR3 has 18 amino acids. The DNA shown is the 54-base CDR3, in frame from base 1. For this chain, trimming is 1 base at the V end and 1 base at the J end, and the number of junction bases without a gene match is 5. The CDR3 regions of human TCRbeta chains were subjected to immunosequencing. Concerning the study's data processing: TCRs in the repertoires were matched against a reference library of SARS-CoV-2-specific TCRs that had been generated with the MIRA antigen-specificity platform. Breadth was defined as the fraction of unique TCRs that were SARS-CoV-2-associated, and depth was defined as the fraction of total T cells that were SARS-CoV-2-associated. Using the MIRA data, each spike-specific TCR was assigned both to the spike region to which the TCR was reactive and to a CD4 or CD8 class. Log10-transformed breadth and depth values were compared by one-way ANOVA with Sidak's multiple comparisons tests. The clones in this table, taken by TCRdb from immuneACCESS, are in-frame only. Not every clone is retained; where verified, under half of the shortfall comes from an unresolved V gene, and the cause of the rest is unknown. That table furnishes V, J and clone size, whereas the DNA furnished D and trimming. For this sample there are tens of thousands of clones; around 89% appear just once. Together, the top ten hold around an eighth of the sample.

The time point label here, explained by the study, means: about 28 days (+/-7) after the second vaccine dose. AZD1222 recipients given second doses at about 4 weeks or at about 12 weeks were pooled, since spike-specific TCR depth and breadth were not found to differ between the two schedules. Vaccinee samples came from UK trials COV001 and COV002, including a single-blind randomized controlled phase 2/3 trial of AZD1222 (ChAdOx1 nCoV-19) in healthy adults. For TCRbeta chain sequencing, PBMC samples were collected from trial participants at day 0 and at day 28 after the second dose. Comment on this clone: The clone's antigen remains unknown. No much larger clone is present one base from it, and per-base qualities are unavailable.

The specimen was peripheral blood, collected 28 days after the second AZD1222 dose. The rearranged segments are TRBV3-1 (or the pseudogene TRBV3-2) and TRBJ2-2; 11 central bases correspond to TRBD2. The TCR comes from an adult who received the AZD1222 COVID-19 vaccine. The CDR3 region has the sequence CASSQVSTSGRNTGELFF. The DNA is TGTGCCAGCAGCCAAGTGTCAACTAGCGGGAGGAACACCGGGGAGCTGTTTTTT.